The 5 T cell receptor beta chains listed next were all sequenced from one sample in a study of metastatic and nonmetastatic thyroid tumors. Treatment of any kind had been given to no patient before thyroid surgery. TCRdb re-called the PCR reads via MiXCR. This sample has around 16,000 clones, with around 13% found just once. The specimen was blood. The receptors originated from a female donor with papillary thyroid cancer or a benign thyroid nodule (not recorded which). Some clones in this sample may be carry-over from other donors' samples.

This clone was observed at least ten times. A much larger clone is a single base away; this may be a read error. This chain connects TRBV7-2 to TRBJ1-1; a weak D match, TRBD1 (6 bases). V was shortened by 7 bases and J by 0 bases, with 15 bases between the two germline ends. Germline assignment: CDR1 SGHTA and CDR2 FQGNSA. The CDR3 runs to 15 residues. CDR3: CASTLRGGMNTEAFF. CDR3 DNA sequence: TGTGCCAGCACCCTAAGAGGGGGGATGAACACTGAAGCTTTCTTT.

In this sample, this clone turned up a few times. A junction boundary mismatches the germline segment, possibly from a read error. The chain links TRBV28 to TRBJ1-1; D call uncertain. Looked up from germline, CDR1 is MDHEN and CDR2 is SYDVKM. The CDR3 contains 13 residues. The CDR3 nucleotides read TGCGCCAGCAGTCAATTCGGACTCACTGAAGATTTCTTT. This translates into CASSQFGLTEDFF.

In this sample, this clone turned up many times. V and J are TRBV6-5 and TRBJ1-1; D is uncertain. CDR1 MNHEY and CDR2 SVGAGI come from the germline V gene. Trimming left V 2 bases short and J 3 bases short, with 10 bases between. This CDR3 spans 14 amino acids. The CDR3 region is CASSYLGKDTEAFF. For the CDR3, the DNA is TGTGCCAGCAGTTACCTGGGTAAGGACACTGAAGCTTTCTTT.

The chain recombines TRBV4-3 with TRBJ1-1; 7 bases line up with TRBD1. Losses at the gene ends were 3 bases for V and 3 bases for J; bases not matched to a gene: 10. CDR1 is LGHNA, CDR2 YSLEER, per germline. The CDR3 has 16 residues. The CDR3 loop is CASSQDSGTAHTEAFF. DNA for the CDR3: TGCGCCAGCAGCCAGGATTCCGGGACAGCCCACACTGAAGCTTTCTTT.

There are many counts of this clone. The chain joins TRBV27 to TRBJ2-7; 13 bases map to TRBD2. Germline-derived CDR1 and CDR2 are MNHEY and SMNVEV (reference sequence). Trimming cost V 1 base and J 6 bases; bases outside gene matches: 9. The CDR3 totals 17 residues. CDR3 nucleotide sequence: TGTGCCAGCAGTTTATTCAAAGGGACTAGCGGGATTTCCGAGCAGTACTTC. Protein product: CASSLFKGTSGISEQYF.